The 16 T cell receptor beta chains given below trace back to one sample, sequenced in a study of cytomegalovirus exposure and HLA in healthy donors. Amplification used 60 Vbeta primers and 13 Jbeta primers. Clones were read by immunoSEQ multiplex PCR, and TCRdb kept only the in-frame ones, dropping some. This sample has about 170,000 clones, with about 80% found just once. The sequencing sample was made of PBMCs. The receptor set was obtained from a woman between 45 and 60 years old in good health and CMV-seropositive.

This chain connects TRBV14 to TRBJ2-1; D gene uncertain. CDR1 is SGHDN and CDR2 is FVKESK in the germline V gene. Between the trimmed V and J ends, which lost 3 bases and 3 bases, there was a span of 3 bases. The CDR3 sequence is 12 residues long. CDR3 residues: CASSHIYNEQFF. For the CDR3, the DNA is TGTGCCAGCAGCCATATCTACAATGAGCAGTTCTTC.

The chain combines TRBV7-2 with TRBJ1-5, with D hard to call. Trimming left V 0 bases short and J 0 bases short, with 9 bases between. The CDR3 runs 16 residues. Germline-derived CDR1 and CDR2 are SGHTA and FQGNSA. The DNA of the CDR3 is TGTGCCAGCAGCTTAGCGGGCCATTATAGCAATCAGCCCCAGCATTTT. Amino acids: CASSLAGHYSNQPQHF.

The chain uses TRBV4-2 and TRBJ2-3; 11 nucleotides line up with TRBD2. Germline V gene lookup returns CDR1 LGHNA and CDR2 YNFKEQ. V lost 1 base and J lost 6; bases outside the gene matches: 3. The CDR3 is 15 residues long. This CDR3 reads CASSQVAGGLDTQYF. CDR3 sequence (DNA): TGTGCCAGCAGCCAAGTAGCGGGAGGGCTGGATACGCAGTATTTT.

CDR3 nucleotide sequence: TGTGCCAGCAGTCCAGGCCCTCCCAGGATGAGCACCGGGGAGCTGTTTTTT. Protein: CASSPGPPRMSTGELFF. This sequence joins TRBV7-9 and TRBJ2-2, with D hard to call. Trimming removed 6 bases from V and 4 bases from J, with 21 bases in between. The CDR3 extends over 17 amino acids. From germline, CDR1 is SEHNR and CDR2 FQNEAQ (reference sequence).

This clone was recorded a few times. CDR3 coding DNA: TGCGCCAGCAGCTTGACCAGAGCTTTCTTT. Its translation is CASSLTRAFF. The genes are TRBV5-1 and TRBJ1-1, with D unresolved. Germline V gene lookup returns CDR1 SGHRS and CDR2 YFSETQ. The CDR3 spans 10 residues. V dropped 1 base and J dropped 10 bases, with 5 bases sitting between them. The full variable domain, with the rest looked up from reference TRBV5-1 and TRBJ1-1, is KAGVTQTPRYLIKTRGQQVTLSCSPISGHRSVSWYQQTPGQGLQFLFEYFSETQRNKGNFPGRFSGRQFSNSRSEMNVSTLELGDSALYLCASSLTRAFFGQGTRLTVV.

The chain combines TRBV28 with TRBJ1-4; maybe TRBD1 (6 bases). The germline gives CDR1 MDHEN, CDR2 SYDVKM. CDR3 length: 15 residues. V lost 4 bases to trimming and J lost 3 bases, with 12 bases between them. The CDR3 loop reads CASSSQGGANEKLFF. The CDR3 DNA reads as TGTGCCAGCAGTTCACAGGGTGGAGCTAATGAAAAACTGTTTTTT. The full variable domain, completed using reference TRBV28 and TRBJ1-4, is DVKVTQSSRYLVKRTGEKVFLECVQDMDHENMFWYRQDPGLGLRLIYFSYDVKMKEKGDIPEGYSVSREKKERFSLILESASTNQTSMYLCASSSQGGANEKLFFGSGTQLSVL.

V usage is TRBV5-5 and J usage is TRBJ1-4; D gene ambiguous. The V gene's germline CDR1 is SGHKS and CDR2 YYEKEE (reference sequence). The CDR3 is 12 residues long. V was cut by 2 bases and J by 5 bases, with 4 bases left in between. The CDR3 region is CASSFSNEKLFF. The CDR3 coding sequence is TGTGCCAGCAGCTTTTCAAATGAAAAACTGTTTTTT.

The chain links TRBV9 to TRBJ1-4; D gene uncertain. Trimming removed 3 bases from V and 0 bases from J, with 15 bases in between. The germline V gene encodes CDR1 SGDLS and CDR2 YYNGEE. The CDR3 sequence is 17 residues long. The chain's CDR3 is CASSGSEGTATNEKLFF. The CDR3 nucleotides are TGTGCCAGCAGCGGAAGTGAGGGCACCGCAACTAATGAAAAACTGTTTTTT.

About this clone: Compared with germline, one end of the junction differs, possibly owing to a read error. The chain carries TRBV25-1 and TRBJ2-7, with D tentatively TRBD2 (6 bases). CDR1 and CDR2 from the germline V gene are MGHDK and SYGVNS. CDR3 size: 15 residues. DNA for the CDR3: TGTGCCAACAGTGAATCATCGGGGGTAGGAAACGAGCAGTACTTC. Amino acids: CANSESSGVGNEQYF.

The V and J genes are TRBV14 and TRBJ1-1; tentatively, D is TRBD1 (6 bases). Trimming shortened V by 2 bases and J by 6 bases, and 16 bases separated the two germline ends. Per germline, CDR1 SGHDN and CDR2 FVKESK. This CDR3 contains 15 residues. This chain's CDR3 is CASSQRQGSAAEAFF. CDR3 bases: TGTGCCAGCAGCCAACGTCAGGGGAGCGCCGCTGAAGCTTTCTTT.

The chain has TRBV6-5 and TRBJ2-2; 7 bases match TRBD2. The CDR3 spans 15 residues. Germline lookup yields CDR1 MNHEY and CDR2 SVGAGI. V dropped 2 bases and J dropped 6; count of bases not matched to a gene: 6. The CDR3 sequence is CASSYGRGWAGELFF. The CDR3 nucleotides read TGTGCCAGCAGTTACGGGAGGGGATGGGCCGGGGAGCTGTTTTTT.

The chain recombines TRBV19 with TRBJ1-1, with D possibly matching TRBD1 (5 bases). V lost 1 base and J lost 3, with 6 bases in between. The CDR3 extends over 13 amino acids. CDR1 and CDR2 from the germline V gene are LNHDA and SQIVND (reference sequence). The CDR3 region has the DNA TGTGCCAGTAGTATAGCAGGGTACACTGAAGCTTTCTTT. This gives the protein CASSIAGYTEAFF.

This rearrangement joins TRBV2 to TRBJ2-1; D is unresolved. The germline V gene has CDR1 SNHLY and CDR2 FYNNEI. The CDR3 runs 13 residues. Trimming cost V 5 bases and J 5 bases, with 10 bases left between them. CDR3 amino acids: CASSKRSHNEQFF. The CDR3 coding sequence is TGTGCCAGCAGTAAAAGAAGCCACAATGAGCAGTTCTTC.

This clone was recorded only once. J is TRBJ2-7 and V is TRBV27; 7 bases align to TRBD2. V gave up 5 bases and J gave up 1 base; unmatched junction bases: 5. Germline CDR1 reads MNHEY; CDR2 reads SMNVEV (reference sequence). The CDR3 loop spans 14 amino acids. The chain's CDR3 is CASSTIGRSYEQYF. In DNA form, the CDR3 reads TGTGCCAGCAGTACCATCGGGAGGTCCTACGAGCAGTACTTC.

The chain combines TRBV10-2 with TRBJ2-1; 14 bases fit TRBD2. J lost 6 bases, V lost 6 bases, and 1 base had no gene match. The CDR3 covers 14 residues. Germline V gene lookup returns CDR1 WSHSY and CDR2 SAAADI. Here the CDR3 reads CASRTSGRVNEQFF. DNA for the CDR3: TGCGCCAGCAGGACTAGCGGGAGGGTCAATGAGCAGTTCTTC.

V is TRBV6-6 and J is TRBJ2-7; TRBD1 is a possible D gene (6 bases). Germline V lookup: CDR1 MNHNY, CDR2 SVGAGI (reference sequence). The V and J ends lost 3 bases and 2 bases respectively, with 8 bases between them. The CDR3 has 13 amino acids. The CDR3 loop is CASSYEGAYEQYF. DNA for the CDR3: TGTGCCAGCAGTTATGAGGGGGCCTACGAGCAGTACTTC.